This is a list of T cell receptor beta chains from one sample in a study of OX40 agonist ivuxolimab in advanced cancers. Sequenced by immunoSEQ multiplex PCR; TCRdb stores in-frame clones only, minus some. This sample has about 45,000 clones, with roughly nine tenths found just once. The source was CD4+ or CD8+ T cells sorted from blood, collected in a trial of the OX40 agonist ivuxolimab. These TCRs come from an adult with an advanced solid tumor such as melanoma, head and neck, liver or kidney cancer. Each CDR3 is given with its conserved first and last residue. D genes are given only for firm matches. The size entry is marked missing in some rows and otherwise reads once, few, many or a size class.

V gene,clone size,J gene,D gene,CDR3 DNA,CDR3 protein
TRBV28,-,TRBJ1-2,-,TGTGCCAGCAGTTCCCTGGATGGCTACACCTTC,CASSSLDGYTF
TRBV6-5,-,TRBJ1-2,-,TGTGCCAGCACTATCTCCGAGGGGATTGGTTACACCTTC,CASTISEGIGYTF
TRBV19,-,TRBJ1-1,-,TGTGCCAGTAGTATAGGCACCTGGGGCACTGAAGCTTTCTTT,CASSIGTWGTEAFF
TRBV4-3,-,TRBJ2-1,-,TGCGCCAGCAGCCAGTCCCGGGACACCCCCAATGAGCAGTTCTTC,CASSQSRDTPNEQFF
TRBV6-6,-,TRBJ2-7,-,TGTGCCAGCAGTTACGATACAAACTACGAGCAGTACTTC,CASSYDTNYEQYF
TRBV14,-,TRBJ1-1,-,TGTGCCAGCAGCCAAGGGAGGGGAATGGTCGTGGATGAAGCTTTCTTT,CASSQGRGMVVDEAFF
TRBV4-1,-,TRBJ1-2,-,TGCGCCAGCAGCCAAGTCGAACGGAGCTATGGCTACACCTTC,CASSQVERSYGYTF
TRBV7-6,once,TRBJ2-7,-,TGTGCCAGCAGCACCGGCCGGGACAAGTCCTCCTACGAGCAGTACTTC,CASSTGRDKSSYEQYF
TRBV5-1,-,TRBJ1-2,TRBD1,TGCGCCAGCAGCCCTGAACCGTTCGGACAGGGGGCGTCTGGCTACACCTTC,CASSPEPFGQGASGYTF
TRBV7-8,-,TRBJ2-5,-,TGTGCCAGCAGCTCCGAGGCAGGGGAGGAGACCCAGTACTTC,CASSSEAGEETQYF
TRBV9,-,TRBJ2-3,-,TGTGCCAGCAGCGCTTGGAGTTCGTTGACAGATACGCAGTATTTT,CASSAWSSLTDTQYF
TRBV6-5,-,TRBJ2-3,-,TGTGCCAGCAGTTACGACTCAGATACGCAGTATTTT,CASSYDSDTQYF
TRBV19,once,TRBJ1-1,TRBD1,TGTGCCAGTAGTTTCGGGACAGGGAACACTGAAGCTTTCTTT,CASSFGTGNTEAFF
TRBV7-2,few,TRBJ2-1,-,TGTGCCAGCGGGGCTAAGTGGTATGAGCAGTTCTTC,CASGAKWYEQFF
TRBV6-5,-,TRBJ1-1,-,TGTGCCACCGGGGCGGACACTGAAGCTTTCTTT,CATGADTEAFF
TRBV5-4,-,TRBJ1-1,-,TGTGCCAGCAGCTTGATGGGGTCCTTGAACACTGAAGCTTTCTTT,CASSLMGSLNTEAFF
TRBV12-5,-,TRBJ2-2,TRBD1,TGTGCTAGTGGTTTGCCGAAGGGGGACAGCGCGAACACCGGGGAGCTGTTTTTT,CASGLPKGDSANTGELFF
TRBV2,medium-sized,TRBJ1-1,-,TGTGCCAGCAGCATCGGTGAAGCTTTCTTT,CASSIGEAFF
TRBV5-1,-,TRBJ1-2,-,TGCGCCAGCAGCTACCCTGGTCGCGCAGGGGTTGAGGATGGCTACACCTTC,CASSYPGRAGVEDGYTF
TRBV5-6,few,TRBJ1-5,TRBD1,TGTGCCAGCAGCTTGGGGACAGGGCGCCAGCCCCAGCATTTT,CASSLGTGRQPQHF
TRBV5-1,-,TRBJ2-7,-,TGCGCCAGCAGCTGGACACCTTTAGTGAACGAGCAGTACTTC,CASSWTPLVNEQYF
TRBV6-1,-,TRBJ2-3,TRBD2,TGTGCCAGCAGTGAAATCGCGTGGGGGGGAGACTCAACAGATACGCAGTATTTT,CASSEIAWGGDSTDTQYF
TRBV6-6,few,TRBJ1-5,-,TGTGCCAGCAGTTCAGGGTTTAGCAATCAGCCCCAGCATTTT,CASSSGFSNQPQHF
TRBV7-9,-,TRBJ1-2,-,TGTGCCAGCAGCTTAACTGGCGGGGACTATGGCTACACCTTC,CASSLTGGDYGYTF
TRBV5-4,-,TRBJ2-7,-,TGTGCCAGCAGCGTAATGGACATGGCCTACGAGCAGTACTTC,CASSVMDMAYEQYF
TRBV6-1,-,TRBJ2-3,-,TGTGCCAGCAGTGGCGGGGACCGTAGCACAGATACGCAGTATTTT,CASSGGDRSTDTQYF
TRBV5-4,-,TRBJ2-1,TRBD1,TGTGCCAGCATTAAAACCGGGACAGGGGTACTCTCGGTAGATGAGCAGTTCTTC,CASIKTGTGVLSVDEQFF
TRBV7-3,once,TRBJ2-1,TRBD1,TGTGCCAGCAGCCTATCGGGGACAGGGGGTTACAATGAGCAGTTCTTC,CASSLSGTGGYNEQFF
TRBV10-3,-,TRBJ2-7,-,TGTGCCATCACCCTTAGTGAGCAGTACTTC,CAITLSEQYF
TRBV9,few,TRBJ2-1,-,TGTGCCAGCACCCGGGGTGGGGGGGCTGGGAATGAGCAGTTCTTC,CASTRGGGAGNEQFF
TRBV9,-,TRBJ1-3,-,TGTGCCAGCAGCCCCGGGAGGGAGGGAAACACCATATATTTT,CASSPGREGNTIYF
TRBV6-5,-,TRBJ1-1,-,TGTGCCAGCAGTTTAGATGGACTACTTGAAGCTTTCTTT,CASSLDGLLEAFF
TRBV29-1,-,TRBJ2-2,-,TGCAGCGTGTGTAGGGTTACCGGGGAGCTGTTTTTT,CSVCRVTGELFF
TRBV9,-,TRBJ2-3,TRBD1,TGTGCCAGCAGCCCGGGACAGTCTCTCACAGATACGCAGTATTTT,CASSPGQSLTDTQYF
TRBV5-6,-,TRBJ1-3,-,TGTGCCAGCAGCTTGGTGGGGATCTCTGGAAACACCATATATTTT,CASSLVGISGNTIYF
TRBV27,few,TRBJ1-5,-,TGTGCCAGCAGCTCGAGACAGGATCGCGGCAATCAGCCCCAGCATTTT,CASSSRQDRGNQPQHF
TRBV19,few,TRBJ1-1,-,TGTGCCAGTAGTATAGAAAGTTTCGGAGAGAACACTGAAGCTTTCTTT,CASSIESFGENTEAFF
TRBV19,once,TRBJ1-2,-,TGTGCCAGTAGCACAGGGCATTCTGGCTACACCTTC,CASSTGHSGYTF
TRBV11-2,few,TRBJ2-3,-,TGTGCCAGCAGCTTAACAGATACGCAGTATTTT,CASSLTDTQYF
TRBV7-2,once,TRBJ1-5,-,TGTGCCAGCAGCTTGAGGCAGGGGTTCAAGCCCCAGCATTTT,CASSLRQGFKPQHF
TRBV5-8,-,TRBJ1-5,TRBD1,TGTGCCAGCAGCCCTCATCGGGACAGACTTTCCGGGGGCAATCAGCCCCAGCATTTT,CASSPHRDRLSGGNQPQHF
TRBV28,-,TRBJ1-2,-,TGTGCCAGCAGTCCGGAAGTTGTAGACCAATACTATGGCTACACCTTC,CASSPEVVDQYYGYTF
TRBV7-8,-,TRBJ2-3,TRBD2,TGTGCCAGCAGGTTGGGACTAGCGGGGAATACAGATACGCAGTATTTT,CASRLGLAGNTDTQYF
TRBV5-4,-,TRBJ1-1,-,TGTGCCAGCAGCTTGGACGGGGCGATGATGAACACTGAAGCTTTCTTT,CASSLDGAMMNTEAFF
TRBV14,-,TRBJ2-7,-,TGTGCCAGCGCTTTCGGGCCACAGGGCTACGAGCAGTACTTC,CASAFGPQGYEQYF
TRBV10-3,-,TRBJ2-7,TRBD2,TGTGCCATTTATAGCGGGGGGGCCCCCAGCGAGCAGTACTTC,CAIYSGGAPSEQYF